A selection of T cell receptor beta chains follows, all from one sample in a study of cytomegalovirus exposure and HLA in healthy donors. Libraries were prepared by immunoSEQ multiplex PCR; TCRdb keeps only in-frame clonotypes and omits some of them. The sample records 83,000 or so clones, about four fifths being singletons. Sequences were obtained from PBMCs. The origin of the receptors is a woman aged 35 to 49 in good health and CMV-seropositive. CDR3s leave out the opening cysteine and the closing phenylalanine or tryptophan. A D gene is named only where the DNA matches it firmly.

D gene,V gene,CDR3 length,J gene,CDR3 protein
TRBD1,TRBV29-1,11,TRBJ2-7,SVGSGGDYEQY
TRBD2,TRBV18,14,TRBJ2-2,ASSPPGGRSTGELF
-,TRBV9,11,TRBJ2-2,ASSVGSTGELF
-,TRBV7-6,14,TRBJ1-2,ASSPQGSGIRYGYT
TRBD2,TRBV7-9,13,TRBJ2-7,ASSLVALAGLEQY
TRBD2,TRBV9,12,TRBJ2-7,ASSVDGTSDEQY
-,TRBV5-6,12,TRBJ2-7,ASSPVGGFDEQY
TRBD1,TRBV9,13,TRBJ2-2,ASSPWDSDTGELF
-,TRBV5-1,13,TRBJ2-3,ASSLEIAGTDTQY
-,TRBV6-1,11,TRBJ2-7,ASGPLSSYEQY
-,TRBV5-1,14,TRBJ2-7,ASSSGVWAGDYEQY
-,TRBV11-1,12,TRBJ1-2,ASSSNVQNHGYT
TRBD2,TRBV30,14,TRBJ2-2,AWRTGRVANTGELF
TRBD1,TRBV6-1,13,TRBJ1-5,ASRETGAPNQPQH
TRBD1,TRBV27,17,TRBJ2-7,ASRGVGQDRKILSAEQY
-,TRBV27,11,TRBJ2-7,ASSAGTINEQY
-,TRBV5-1,12,TRBJ1-1,ASSLASSNTEAF
-,TRBV19,13,TRBJ2-1,ASSINGITYNEQF
-,TRBV15,12,TRBJ1-2,ATSRPGTHYGYT
TRBD1,TRBV6-1,13,TRBJ1-1,ASTRSRGPGTEAF
TRBD2,TRBV2,13,TRBJ2-3,ASSLAGDLTDTQY
-,TRBV7-3,12,TRBJ2-1,ASSSFGGDNEQF
-,TRBV28,12,TRBJ1-1,ASSHRRGGTEAF
-,TRBV27,10,TRBJ1-2,ASFRATYGYT
-,TRBV2,13,TRBJ2-6,ASTRVSNGANVLT
-,TRBV4-1,13,TRBJ1-2,ASSQEWEGTYGYT
-,TRBV14,12,TRBJ1-4,ASSLPGGVEKLF
TRBD1,TRBV18,13,-,ASSPKTGGRNEQY
-,TRBV7-2,11,TRBJ2-7,ASSSFPGNEQY
-,TRBV5-5,10,TRBJ1-2,ASSVSPQGYT
TRBD2,TRBV19,16,TRBJ2-3,ASSIALVAGGITDTQY
-,TRBV5-1,10,TRBJ1-1,ASSSAGTEAF
TRBD2,TRBV4-1,15,TRBJ2-3,ASSQEKMAGDTDTQY
-,TRBV6-5,13,TRBJ2-5,ASSYGGSPQETQY
-,TRBV15,11,TRBJ1-5,ATSTLGDQPQH
-,TRBV28,13,TRBJ1-5,ASSLIQGSNQPQH
-,TRBV2,13,TRBJ1-2,ASSEAHGTGYGYT
-,TRBV5-4,12,TRBJ2-7,ASSSGQGENEQY